The clone carrying this T cell receptor beta chain was counted many times. Using a J-beta primer mix together with a sample-barcoded 5' primer, a second PCR was run for roughly 7 to 11 cycles. TCRdb re-derived calls from the 5' RACE reads in MiXCR, one entry per CDR3 protein. The sample has more than 750,000 distinct CDR3 sequences, about 29% seen once. The sample comes from a study of blood T cells in healthy people across ages. CDR1 MRHNA and CDR2 SNTAGT come from the germline V gene. The CDR3 extends over 18 amino acids. The trim removed 3 bases at V and 2 bases at J, leaving 13 bases unmatched. Another study also made use of these data, one on T cells of mothers and their children.

The sample taken for sequencing was blood. The TCR was taken from a woman in her 40s in good health. V gene TRBV6-4 combines with J gene TRBJ1-2; TRBD1 matches 9 bases. The CDR3 is CASSDRRTGVSRNYGYTF. The CDR3 nucleotides are TGTGCCAGCAGTGATCGACGGACAGGGGTCAGTAGAAACTATGGCTACACCTTC.